The 10 T cell receptor beta chains given below trace back to one sample, sequenced in a study of T cells expressing NK-cell markers. TCRdb re-called the 5' RACE reads and gives one entry per CDR3 protein, without DNA. The table for this sample gives roughly 180,000 distinct CDR3 sequences. Material: blood T cells: a sorted CD56 or NKG2C T cell subset, CD4+ or CD8+ T cells, or bulk PBMC T cells (not recorded which). The source of these receptors is a man aged 18 to 69 in good health.

J is TRBJ2-7 and V is TRBV6-1; as DNA is missing, the TRBD1 call by TCRdb cannot be tested. The V gene's germline CDR1 is MNHNS and CDR2 SASEGT. The CDR3 extends over 15 amino acids. This chain's CDR3 is CASSDDRTYSYEQYF.

The chain has TRBV20-1 and TRBJ2-1; TCRdb picks TRBD2, but there is no DNA to check that call. The germline V gene encodes CDR1 DFQATT and CDR2 SNEGSKA (reference sequence). The CDR3 has 15 amino acids. The CDR3 sequence is CSATLRSGGHNEQFF.

V gene TRBV15 combines with J gene TRBJ1-1. The CDR3 is 13 residues long. CDR1 is LNHNV, CDR2 YYDKDF, per germline (reference sequence). The CDR3 reads CATSQGKPTEAFF. Variable domain in full (rest from reference TRBV15 and TRBJ1-1): DAMVIQNPRYQVTQFGKPVTLSCSQTLNHNVMYWYQQKSSQAPKLLFHYYDKDFNNEADTPDNFQSRRPNTSFCFLDIRSPGLGDTAMYLCATSQGKPTEAFFGQGTRLTVV.

The chain is built from TRBV20-1 and TRBJ2-7. The germline gives CDR1 DFQATT, CDR2 SNEGSKA (reference sequence). The CDR3 is made up of 11 amino acids. CDR3 residues: CSATDLGEQYF.

V is TRBV27 and J is TRBJ1-2; the TRBD1 assignment by TCRdb is unverifiable without DNA. CDR1 and CDR2 from the germline V gene are MNHEY and SMNVEV (reference sequence). This CDR3 region has 15 residues. CDR3: CASKTGTGEYYGYTF.

V and J are TRBV12-3 or TRBV12-4 and TRBJ1-1; TCRdb proposes TRBD1, but this gene call is untestable without DNA. This CDR3 contains 15 residues. This chain's CDR3 is CASSLWDPENTEAFF.

The chain recombines TRBV2 with TRBJ2-3; absent DNA, TCRdb's TRBD1 call cannot be checked. Germline V CDR1 and CDR2: SNHLY, FYNNEI. The CDR3 length is 14 residues. The CDR3 loop reads CASSDVGAADTQYF.

The CDR3 sequence is CASSYDTSNTGELFF. The chain employs TRBV6-5 and TRBJ2-2. Germline lookup yields CDR1 MNHEY and CDR2 SVGAGI. CDR3 length: 15 residues.

The chain links TRBV6-5 to TRBJ1-2; TCRdb proposes TRBD1, but this gene call is untestable without DNA. The CDR3 has 14 amino acids. Germline V gene sequence: CDR1 MNHEY, CDR2 SVGAGI. The CDR3 loop is CASSYGRGTDGYTF.

The genes are TRBV19 and TRBJ2-7; TCRdb's D call of TRBD1 is untestable without DNA. Germline lookup yields CDR1 LNHDA and CDR2 SQIVND (reference sequence). The CDR3 covers 15 residues. The chain's CDR3 is CASSMGSGGPYEQYF.